The 9 T cell receptor beta chains in this list originate from one sample, sequenced in a study of metastatic and nonmetastatic thyroid tumors. TCRdb re-called the PCR reads with MiXCR. Among 23,000 or so clones listed, about a quarter were seen once. Treatment of any kind had been given to no patient before thyroid surgery. Material for sequencing was tumor tissue. The receptors here all came from a female donor with papillary thyroid cancer or a benign thyroid nodule (not recorded which). Some clones in this sample may be carry-over from other donors' samples.

This clone was seen ten or more times. The chain has TRBV7-9 and TRBJ2-6; D is perhaps TRBD2 (6 bases). CDR1 and CDR2 (germline): SEHNR, FQNEAQ (reference sequence). The CDR3 sequence is 15 residues long. V was pared by 5 bases and J by 4 bases, with 12 bases between. CDR3 protein: CASSRDLSGANVLTF. The DNA for the CDR3 is TGTGCCAGCAGCCGGGACTTATCCGGGGCCAACGTCCTGACTTTC.

This clone was observed a few times. The rearrangement uses TRBV5-1 and TRBJ2-7; D is unresolved. Germline V gives CDR1 SGHRS, CDR2 YFSETQ. The CDR3 has 16 amino acids. V was clipped by 3 bases and J by 2 bases, with 18 bases between them. CDR3 amino acids: CASSSPDGFRPYEQYF. The CDR3 DNA reads TGCGCCAGCAGCTCGCCGGATGGATTTAGGCCCTACGAGCAGTACTTC.

This clone showed up just a few times. Other DNA sequences of this sample code for an identical CDR3. V gene TRBV12-3 or TRBV12-4 combines with J gene TRBJ1-1, with TRBD1 matching 9 bases. V trimming: 6 bases; J trimming: 0 bases; junction bases outside the gene matches: 11. The CDR3 spans 17 residues. The chain's CDR3 is CASSPPGTGRMNTEAFF. CDR3 nucleotide sequence: TGTGCCAGCAGCCCGCCCGGGACAGGGCGAATGAACACTGAAGCTTTCTTT.

In its sample, this clone was seen many times. The chain carries TRBV4-1 and TRBJ1-1, with D maybe TRBD1 (6 bases). V lost 1 base to trimming and J lost 0 bases, with 18 bases between them. Germline-derived CDR1 and CDR2 are MGHRA and YSYEKL. This CDR3 has 18 amino acids. The CDR3 sequence: CASSQVGGTTQMNTEAFF. CDR3 sequence (DNA): TGCGCCAGCAGCCAAGTGGGGGGCACGACCCAAATGAACACTGAAGCTTTCTTT.

The chain carries TRBV2 and TRBJ2-5; D is perhaps TRBD2 (6 bases). Trimming pared 3 bases from V and 4 bases from J, leaving 12 bases between. Germline-derived CDR1 and CDR2 are SNHLY and FYNNEI. The CDR3 has 14 residues. The DNA of the CDR3 is TGTGCCAGCAGTGATGCGGGAATTGGAGAGACCCAGTACTTC. As protein: CASSDAGIGETQYF.

This clone was detected ten times or more. CDR3 region: CASSQVGTGSYNEQFF. DNA of the CDR3: TGTGCCAGCAGCCAAGTCGGGACAGGGAGCTACAATGAGCAGTTCTTC. The chain recombines TRBV4-2 with TRBJ2-1; 9 positions match TRBD1. This CDR3 has 16 residues. After removal of 1 base from V and 3 bases from J, the junction contained 4 bases not matched to a gene. CDR1 LGHNA and CDR2 YNFKEQ come from the germline V gene.

There are many counts of this clone. The chain has TRBV12-3 or TRBV12-4 and TRBJ1-1; a possible D gene is TRBD1 (5 bases). The CDR3 is made up of 12 amino acids. V was pared by 9 bases and J by 4 bases, with 12 bases between. DNA of the CDR3: TGTGCCAGTACGACAGCGCCCACTGAAGCTTTCTTT. Its protein product is CASTTAPTEAFF.

The table lists this clone with many counts. The gene calls are TRBV30 and TRBJ2-1, with D possibly TRBD1 on 6 matching bases. The CDR3 spans 15 residues. Germline V gives CDR1 GTSNPN, CDR2 SVGIG (reference sequence). V shed 3 bases and J shed 3 bases, with 15 bases lying between them. CDR3 in amino acids: CAWRRAGELYNEQFF. CDR3 in DNA: TGTGCCTGGAGGAGGGCAGGGGAGCTCTACAATGAGCAGTTCTTC.

Note on this clone: One base away lies a much larger clone, so this may be a sequencing read error. The rearrangement joins TRBV11-2 to TRBJ2-2; possible D gene TRBD1, 7 bases. Germline CDR1 and CDR2: SGHAT and FQNNGV. This CDR3 region has 18 residues. V was cut by 0 bases and J by 1 base, with 15 bases left in between. The CDR3 sequence is CASSLDPPGGGNTGELFF. The CDR3 DNA reads as TGTGCCAGCAGCTTAGATCCTCCAGGGGGAGGGAACACCGGGGAGCTGTTTTTT.